A few counts support the clone carrying this T cell receptor beta chain. The sample comes from a study of blood T cell repertoires in COVID-19. Study-level background: COVID-19 samples collected from the United States, Italy and Spain covered acute and convalescent phases.

The J segment lost 0 bases and the V segment lost 1 base, leaving 7 bases of the junction unmatched. Per germline, CDR1 SGHTA and CDR2 FQGNSA. The CDR3 covers 17 residues. The data were produced by immunoSEQ multiplex PCR, yet TCRdb's version contains in-frame clones alone and is incomplete. This sample has approximately 180,000 clones; 87% occur once, and the top ten carry over 0.95%. The genes are TRBV7-2 and TRBJ2-7, with 9 bases matching TRBD1. Material: PBMCs or T cells enriched from blood (not recorded which). The sequence came from a human donor with acute COVID-19. The donor label of this sample is uncertain. CDR3 nucleotides: TGTGCCAGCAGCTTAGGCCCCACAGGGGGCCTCTCCTACGAGCAGTACTTC. Its translation is CASSLGPTGGLSYEQYF.